This T cell receptor beta chain emerged from a study of regulatory T cells in long-lasting Graves disease. Whole-study results and caveats: Accuracy may have been reduced by the small sample size. Persistent Graves' patients possessed reduced TCR diversity relative to recently diagnosed ones.

As for time point: newly diagnosed GD, antithyroid drugs for less than 3 months. With RNA extracted from PBMCs as input, the TCR library was made. Enrollment of patients was through an endocrinology department in Xi'an, China. The germline V gene encodes CDR1 MRHNA and CDR2 SNTAGT. Trimming took 10 bases from V and 0 from J; bases not matched to a gene: 11. This CDR3 contains 15 residues. This clonotype occurred many times. Its antigen remains unidentified. Both iRepertoire HTBI primers and Arm-PCR of CDR3 regions were used to build the TCR beta libraries. MiXCR, applied by TCRdb to the multiplex PCR reads, yields one record per CDR3 protein. The sample lists about 450,000 distinct CDR3 sequences; over 15% were seen once. Separately, the same data were catalogued under a study of T cells in Graves' hyperthyroidism and ophthalmopathy.

The origin of this receptor is a woman in her 30s with Graves disease. The gene calls are TRBV6-4 and TRBJ1-1, with 7 nucleotides matching TRBD1. The source was peripheral blood mononuclear cells (PBMCs), collected at new diagnosis, from a patient treated with antithyroid drugs. The CDR3 DNA follows: TGTGCCACCACTGAGGGACAGACATTGAACACTGAAGCTTTCTTT. This sequence encodes CATTEGQTLNTEAFF.